The source of this TCR beta chain is a study of control samples from healthy donors and cancer patients (dated by TCRdb to between 2020 and 2021). With respect to this clone: The target of this receptor is not known. Per-base qualities were not stored, and no clone one base away is much larger.

V is reduced by 7 bases and J by 8 bases, leaving a spacing of 17 bases between them. The germline V gene (reference sequence) gives CDR1 as SSHAT and CDR2 as FNYEAQ. From the cysteine up to the phenylalanine, the CDR3 has a length of 14 residues. This entry keeps only the CDR3 DNA: 42 bases, framed from base 1. The library was produced with the immunoSEQ multiplex PCR assay. The table comes from immuneACCESS by way of TCRdb, which keeps in-frame sequences with V and J called. Part of the clones is missing from these tables; in studies checked, under half for an unresolved V gene and the rest for unknown reasons. This sample lists approximately 150,000 clones; 88% were detected once. The leading ten clones occupy approximately 1.8% of the sample.

The clonotype was recovered from a man between 18 and 29 years old in good health. The material sequenced was blood. The chain employs TRBV7-7 and TRBJ2-2, with the D gene uncertain. The CDR3 region: CASTPSSELGELFF. The DNA sequence follows: TGTGCCAGCACCCCCTCCAGCGAGTTGGGGGAGCTGTTTTTT.